This T cell receptor beta chain was recorded in a study of T cell responses to AZD1222 COVID-19 vaccine. Study observations and caveats: Donors, mostly white British, included more females; clonal diversity was possibly underestimated. CD4 TCRs covered the whole spike, strongest at regions 160-218 and 743-854. Reportedly, nearly half the spike-specific TCRs target unmutated variant regions. Elevations in Spike-specific TCR breadth and depth followed administration of two AZD1222 doses.

V shed 8 bases and J shed 1 base, with 17 bases lying between them. The germline CDR1 and CDR2 sequences are SQVTM and ANQGSEA. There are 14 residues in the CDR3. Concerning this clone: Its specificity is not known.

Only in-frame clones appear in the TCRdb table, and some are missing; sequencing was by immunoSEQ multiplex PCR. The profile shows 150,000 to 200,000 clones, 90% to 95% of them singletons. The sample was peripheral blood, taken 28 days after the second dose of the MenACWY control vaccine. The V and J genes are TRBV29-1 and TRBJ1-1; TRBD1 is a possible D gene (5 bases). The sequence came from an adult who received the MenACWY meningococcal vaccine as a control. The DNA for the CDR3 is TGCAGCCTTACCCTTGCCGGGGGGAACACTGAAGCTTTCTTT. Its protein product is CSLTLAGGNTEAFF.